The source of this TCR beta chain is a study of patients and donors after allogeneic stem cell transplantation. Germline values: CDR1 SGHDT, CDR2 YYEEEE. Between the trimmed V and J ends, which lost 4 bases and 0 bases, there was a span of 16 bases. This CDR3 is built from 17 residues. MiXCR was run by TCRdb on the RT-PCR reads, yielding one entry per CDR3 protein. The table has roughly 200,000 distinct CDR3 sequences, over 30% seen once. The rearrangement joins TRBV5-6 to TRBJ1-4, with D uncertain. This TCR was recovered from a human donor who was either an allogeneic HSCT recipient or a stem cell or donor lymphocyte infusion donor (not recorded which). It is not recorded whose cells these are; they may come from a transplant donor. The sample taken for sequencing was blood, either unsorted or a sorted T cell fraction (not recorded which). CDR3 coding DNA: TGTGCCAGCAGCCGCCTTGGAGAGGCCGCAACTAATGAAAAACTGTTTTTT. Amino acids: CASSRLGEAATNEKLFF.